These 3 T cell receptor beta chains share one sample of origin, sequenced in a study of CD8 T cells in ankylosing spondylitis. Via MiXCR, TCRdb re-called the 5' RACE reads, giving one row per CDR3 protein. The table has around 5,700 distinct CDR3 sequences, approximately 2.1% seen once; the top ten hold approximately 51%. The sequencing sample was made of blood, either unsorted or a sorted T cell fraction (not recorded which). The receptor set was obtained from a male donor with ankylosing spondylitis or in good health (not recorded which).

This clonotype was counted many times. The chain carries TRBV9 and TRBJ2-1; D is ambiguous. With 0 bases removed from V and 6 bases from J, the gap between germline ends came to 7 bases. Germline V CDR1 and CDR2: SGDLS, YYNGEE. This CDR3 is built from 13 residues. The CDR3 spells CASSVEASNEQFF. Here the CDR3 DNA reads TGTGCCAGCAGCGTAGAGGCTTCCAATGAGCAGTTCTTC.

This clonotype was counted many times. The CDR3, as DNA: TGTGCCAGCAGCGCAGACAGGGGACCGAACTATGGCTACACCTTC. Translating gives CASSADRGPNYGYTF. The chain couples TRBV9 to TRBJ1-2; 8 positions agree with TRBD1. The J segment lost 2 bases and the V segment lost 3 bases, leaving 6 bases of the junction unmatched. The CDR3 covers 15 residues. Germline CDR1 is SGDLS and CDR2 is YYNGEE.

This clonotype was counted at least ten times. J is TRBJ2-7 and V is TRBV9, with 7 bases matching TRBD1. Germline trimming cut 4 bases from V and 2 bases from J; bases unmatched to any gene: 9. CDR1 SGDLS and CDR2 YYNGEE come from the germline V gene. The CDR3 has 15 amino acids. CDR3 DNA sequence: TGTGCCAGCAGCCCCCTCCGGGACAGAACCTACGAGCAGTACTTC. It codes for CASSPLRDRTYEQYF.